These 26 T cell receptor beta chains were sequenced from one sample in a study of T cell responses to AZD1222 COVID-19 vaccine. The repertoire was sequenced with immunoSEQ multiplex PCR; TCRdb's copy has only in-frame clones and lacks some. The table shows 84,000 or so clones, with roughly 90% occurring only once. The sequenced sample was peripheral blood, obtained on day 0 of MenACWY control vaccination. These receptors originate from an adult in good health.

This clone was counted once. The rearrangement links TRBV27 to TRBJ2-1, with 7 nucleotides matching TRBD1. CDR1 MNHEY and CDR2 SMNVEV come from the germline V gene (reference sequence). With V trimmed by 6 bases and J by 0 bases, 5 bases remained unmatched. This CDR3 comprises 15 residues. The CDR3 DNA follows: TGTGCCAGCAGCCCGGACAGGATCTCCTACAATGAGCAGTTCTTC. The encoded protein is CASSPDRISYNEQFF.

As concerns this clone: An end of the junction differs from the germline gene, which may be a read error. The chain combines TRBV5-1 with TRBJ1-1; TRBD1 aligns across 10 bases. Germline loops: CDR1 SGHRS, CDR2 YFSETQ. The CDR3 is 14 amino acids. In nucleotides, the CDR3 is TGCGCTAGCAGCGAAGGGACAGGGGTCACTGAAGCTTTCTTT. As protein: CASSEGTGVTEAFF. Filled out from reference TRBV5-1 and TRBJ1-1, the complete variable domain reads KAGVTQTPRYLIKTRGQQVTLSCSPISGHRSVSWYQQTPGQGLQFLFEYFSETQRNKGNFPGRFSGRQFSNSRSEMNVSTLELGDSALYLCASSEGTGVTEAFFGQGTRLTVV.

The chain combines TRBV2 with TRBJ1-4; D unclear. Germline V gene sequence: CDR1 SNHLY, CDR2 FYNNEI. With 6 bases removed from V and 0 bases from J, the gap between germline ends came to 8 bases. This CDR3 region has 14 residues. The CDR3 DNA reads as TGTGCCAGCAGCGCTACTGCAACTAATGAAAAACTGTTTTTT. This sequence encodes CASSATATNEKLFF.

This clone was observed a handful of times. V gene TRBV6-2 or TRBV6-3 combines with J gene TRBJ1-2; D is ambiguous. The CDR3 is 12 amino acids. Trimming shortened V by 5 bases and J by 5 bases, and 9 bases separated the two germline ends. Germline lookup yields CDR1 MNHEY and CDR2 SVGEGT. The CDR3 reads CASSQDSYGYTF. In DNA form, the CDR3 reads TGTGCCAGCAGTCAGGACTCTTATGGCTACACCTTC.

The chain recombines TRBV19 with TRBJ1-5, with a weak D call TRBD1 (6 bases). V was shortened by 2 bases and J by 6 bases, with 14 bases between the two germline ends. From germline, CDR1 is LNHDA and CDR2 SQIVND (reference sequence). The CDR3 covers 15 residues. The CDR3 nucleotides are TGTGCCAGTAGTATAAGTGGGAAAGGGGGTCAGCCCCAGCATTTT. This translates into CASSISGKGGQPQHF.

This sequence joins TRBV18 and TRBJ1-4, with unresolved D. The CDR3 is 14 residues long. Trimming pared 3 bases from V and 5 bases from J, leaving 10 bases between. The V gene's germline CDR1 is KGHSH and CDR2 LQKENI. CDR3 sequence (DNA): TGTGCCAGCTCACCCCCGATGGGGAATGAAAAACTGTTTTTT. It is translated as CASSPPMGNEKLFF.

This chain connects TRBV19 to TRBJ1-1; D gene unclear. Germline-derived CDR1 and CDR2 are LNHDA and SQIVND (reference sequence). V was shortened by 2 bases and J by 1 base, with 8 bases between the two germline ends. This CDR3 comprises 14 residues. CDR3 region: CASSISGPNTEAFF. As DNA, the CDR3 is TGTGCCAGTAGTATATCTGGGCCGAACACTGAAGCTTTCTTT.

This chain joins TRBV9 and TRBJ1-2, with 8 bases that match TRBD1. This CDR3 is 15 amino acids long. V lost 4 bases to trimming and J lost 3 bases; unmatched junction nucleotides: 8. CDR1 SGDLS and CDR2 YYNGEE come from the germline V gene. The CDR3 DNA reads as TGTGCCAGCAGCCCCGACAGGGGCTCTTACTATGGCTACACCTTC. Its translation is CASSPDRGSYYGYTF. The entire variable domain, with the rest obtained from reference TRBV9 and TRBJ1-2, is as follows: DSGVTQTPKHLITATGQRVTLRCSPRSGDLSVYWYQQSLDQGLQFLIQYYNGEERAKGNILERFSAQQFPDLHSELNLSSLELGDSALYFCASSPDRGSYYGYTFGSGTRLTVV.

The chain has TRBV3-1 (or the pseudogene TRBV3-2) and TRBJ2-2; D not certain. Germline V CDR1 and CDR2: LGHDT, YNNKEL (reference sequence). V was trimmed by 0 bases and J by 0 bases, leaving 11 bases between them. The CDR3 has 17 residues. The CDR3 sequence: CASSQEGWLTNTGELFF. CDR3 DNA sequence: TGTGCCAGCAGCCAAGAGGGTTGGCTTACGAACACCGGGGAGCTGTTTTTT.

V and J are TRBV11-2 and TRBJ1-1; 10 bases are shared with TRBD1. The CDR3 length is 15 residues. J lost 3 bases, V lost 5 bases, and 6 bases had no gene match. Germline values: CDR1 SGHAT, CDR2 FQNNGV. The CDR3 loop is CASSPDGTGDTEAFF. DNA for the CDR3: TGTGCCAGCAGCCCAGACGGGACAGGGGACACTGAAGCTTTCTTT.

This clone was picked up a small number of times. The V gene is TRBV23-1, the J gene TRBJ1-4, with D perhaps TRBD1 (6 bases). TRBV23-1 is sorted into the ORF group, with uncertain function. CDR3 length: 18 residues. Trimming removed 3 bases from V and 0 bases from J, with 17 bases in between. The CDR3, as DNA: TGCGCCAGCAGTCACCTACGGTACAGGGTCCCAACTAATGAAAAACTGTTTTTT. This codes for CASSHLRYRVPTNEKLFF.

The chain recombines TRBV5-1 with TRBJ2-7; D gene uncertain. Germline V gene lookup returns CDR1 SGHRS and CDR2 YFSETQ. V lost 2 bases, J lost 2 bases, and 8 bases lay in between. The CDR3 is 13 amino acids. This CDR3 is CASSFASTYEQYF. CDR3 coding DNA: TGCGCCAGCAGCTTCGCCTCTACCTACGAGCAGTACTTC.

The rearrangement joins TRBV5-5 to TRBJ2-3; 12 bases are a match to TRBD2. This CDR3 has 19 residues. Germline CDR1 reads SGHKS; CDR2 reads YYEKEE (reference sequence). After removal of 5 bases from V and 1 base from J, the junction contained 14 bases not matched to a gene. CDR3 sequence reads: CASRKTSGGPSYGTDTQYF. DNA of the CDR3: TGTGCCAGCAGAAAAACTAGCGGGGGGCCCTCTTATGGCACAGATACGCAGTATTTT.

The rearrangement joins TRBV19 to TRBJ1-2, with 8 nucleotides matching TRBD1. CDR1 is LNHDA, CDR2 SQIVND, per germline (reference sequence). V was clipped by 3 bases and J by 8 bases; unmatched bases: 17. This CDR3 has 17 residues. The CDR3 here is CASSIPSRRRGPQGYTF. The DNA for the CDR3 is TGTGCCAGTAGTATCCCCTCGAGGCGCAGGGGGCCTCAAGGCTACACCTTC.

The chain uses TRBV7-6 and TRBJ1-4; D not certain. The ends were cut back, 1 base at V and 8 bases at J, with 11 bases in the middle. Germline CDR1 is SGHVS and CDR2 is FNYEAQ. The CDR3 runs 14 residues. The CDR3 nucleotides read TGTGCCAGCAGCTTAGAGGCGTACGGGGAAAAACTGTTTTTT. It codes for CASSLEAYGEKLFF.

This clone was counted a single time. The chain links TRBV19 to TRBJ1-6; D not resolved. The CDR3 has 14 amino acids. The V end lost 2 bases, the J end lost 6 bases, and 8 bases lay between the germline ends. CDR1 and CDR2 from the germline V gene are LNHDA and SQIVND (reference sequence). CDR3 region: CASSIRAPNSPLHF. The CDR3 nucleotides are TGTGCCAGTAGTATACGCGCTCCTAATTCACCCCTCCACTTT.

V is TRBV19 and J is TRBJ1-6; 8 bases map to TRBD1. Germline V gene sequence: CDR1 LNHDA, CDR2 SQIVND (reference sequence). Trimming at V came to 9 bases and at J to 8 bases, leaving 9 bases not matched to a gene. CDR3 size: 14 residues. The CDR3 sequence: CASRDRWNHSPLHF. In nucleotides, the CDR3 is TGTGCCAGCCGGGACAGGTGGAACCATTCACCCCTCCACTTT.

The chain has TRBV6-4 and TRBJ2-1; 10 positions agree with TRBD2. The CDR3 loop spans 14 amino acids. Trimming removed 5 bases from V and 6 bases from J; junction bases left unmatched: 4. CDR1 MRHNA and CDR2 SNTAGT come from the germline V gene. The CDR3 region has the DNA TGTGCCAGCAGTCCGAGCGGGGGGGTCAATGAGCAGTTCTTC. Encoded protein: CASSPSGGVNEQFF.

The V call is TRBV14, the J call TRBJ1-6; D remains unclear. V gave up 0 bases and J gave up 9 bases, with 12 bases separating them. The germline CDR1 and CDR2 sequences are SGHDN and FVKESK. The CDR3 covers 15 residues. CDR3 nucleotides: TGTGCCAGCAGCCAAGATGGTACAGCCGGTTCACCCCTCCACTTT. Residues: CASSQDGTAGSPLHF.

The V gene is TRBV15, the J gene TRBJ2-2; the match to TRBD2 covers 8 bases. The CDR3 runs to 17 residues. Germline V gives CDR1 LNHNV, CDR2 YYDKDF (reference sequence). Trimming removed 0 bases from V and 0 bases from J; junction bases left unmatched: 3. In nucleotides, the CDR3 is TGTGCCACCAGCAGAGATTGGCGGGAGGCGAACACCGGGGAGCTGTTTTTT. Translation gives CATSRDWREANTGELFF. The full variable domain, completed using reference TRBV15 and TRBJ2-2, is DAMVIQNPRYQVTQFGKPVTLSCSQTLNHNVMYWYQQKSSQAPKLLFHYYDKDFNNEADTPDNFQSRRPNTSFCFLDIRSPGLGDTAMYLCATSRDWREANTGELFFGEGSRLTVL.

The J gene is TRBJ1-4, the V gene TRBV7-9; D call uncertain. Germline CDR1 is SEHNR and CDR2 is FQNEAQ (reference sequence). CDR3 length: 15 residues. V was shortened by 2 bases and J by 7 bases, with 14 bases between the two germline ends. The CDR3 bases are TGTGCCAGCAGCTTAAGCACAGTGGCTGGTGAAAAACTGTTTTTT. This gives the protein CASSLSTVAGEKLFF.

The V gene is TRBV12-5, the J gene TRBJ2-1; 11 nucleotides align to TRBD2. This CDR3 is built from 14 residues. Germline CDR1 reads LGHNT; CDR2 reads FRNRAP. V lost 5 bases and J lost 7; bases outside the gene matches: 4. DNA for the CDR3: TGTGCTAGTGGTCATAGCGGGGGGGCGAATGAGCAGTTCTTC. Encoded protein: CASGHSGGANEQFF.

V gene TRBV25-1 combines with J gene TRBJ1-6; possible D gene TRBD1, 6 bases. V dropped 6 bases and J dropped 0 bases, with 12 bases sitting between them. Germline V CDR1 and CDR2: MGHDK, SYGVNS. CDR3 length: 16 residues. CDR3 amino acids: CASRQTGSSYNSPLHF. CDR3 in DNA: TGTGCCAGCAGACAAACAGGGAGCTCCTATAATTCACCCCTCCACTTT.

The sample holds a few counts of this clone. The V call is TRBV6-4, the J call TRBJ1-4, with D perhaps matching TRBD1 (6 bases). Between the trimmed V and J ends, which lost 7 bases and 10 bases, there was a span of 16 bases. The CDR3 runs 13 residues. Germline CDR1 reads MRHNA; CDR2 reads SNTAGT. The CDR3 sequence is CASTDSEIGKLFF. The CDR3 region has the DNA TGTGCCAGCACGGACAGTGAAATCGGAAAACTGTTTTTT.

The rearrangement links TRBV19 to TRBJ1-6, with 8 bases identical to TRBD1. The length of the CDR3 is 15 residues. Germline values: CDR1 LNHDA, CDR2 SQIVND (reference sequence). J was trimmed by 11 bases and V by 4 bases; bases with no gene match: 10. In DNA form, the CDR3 reads TGTGCCAGTAGTACCTATTCAGGACAGGGAACACCCCTCCACTTT. It is translated as CASSTYSGQGTPLHF.

The chain combines TRBV7-9 with TRBJ2-1; TRBD2 matches at 8 bases. With 3 bases clipped from V and 5 bases from J, the junction kept 6 bases outside the gene matches. CDR1 SEHNR and CDR2 FQNEAQ come from the germline V gene (reference sequence). The CDR3 extends over 15 amino acids. CDR3 region: CASSFAGLGDNEQFF. For the CDR3, the DNA is TGTGCCAGCAGCTTCGCGGGACTAGGGGACAATGAGCAGTTCTTC. The variable domain in full, completed from reference TRBV7-9 and TRBJ2-1, reads DTGVSQNPRHKITKRGQNVTFRCDPISEHNRLYWYRQTLGQGPEFLTYFQNEAQLEKSRLLSDRFSAERPKGSFSTLEIQRTEQGDSAMYLCASSFAGLGDNEQFFGPGTRLTVL.